This T cell receptor (beta chain) was captured in a study of cytomegalovirus exposure and HLA in healthy donors. This PCR relied on a set of 60 Vbeta primers and 13 Jbeta primers. Here immunoSEQ multiplex PCR was the method, and the copy in TCRdb shows in-frame clones only, minus some. The table shows roughly 180,000 clones, with 75% occurring only once. The V end lost 10 bases, the J end lost 6 bases, and 15 bases lay between the germline ends. This CDR3 has 12 amino acids. Germline lookup yields CDR1 MNHNY and CDR2 SVGAGI (reference sequence). The specimen was PBMCs. The chain is built from TRBV6-6 and TRBJ1-2; D perhaps matches TRBD1 (5 bases). The sequence was obtained from a male donor in good health and CMV-seronegative. CDR3 DNA sequence: TGTGCCACCACATCAGGGTTTCATGGCTACACCTTC. Translation gives CATTSGFHGYTF.